The source of this T cell receptor (beta chain) is a study of T-cell reconstitution after alpha-beta-depleted transplantation in children. There are many counts of this clonotype. Its target is unknown. Preparing the TCRbeta library involved the use of unique molecular identifiers. Using its own MiXCR run on the PCR reads, TCRdb lists one record per CDR3 protein. The table records under 300,000 distinct CDR3 sequences, under 14% of them present only once. This CDR3 has 14 residues. The germline V and J ends were trimmed by 1 base and 4 bases, with 13 bases remaining between them. Germline-derived CDR1 and CDR2 are DFQATT and SNEGSKA (reference sequence). Whole-study results and caveats: The origin of high day-60 TCRbeta diversity in some patients lay in surviving recipient T cells and thymic progenitors. Several hundred graft clones that had expanded were reportedly the source of alpha-beta T cells about two months after transplant. T-cell counts and diversity at one year post-transplant came mainly from newly produced T cells.

The rearrangement joins TRBV20-1 to TRBJ1-1; D possibly corresponds to TRBD1 (5 bases). The starting material was peripheral blood, obtained 180 days after TCRalphabeta/CD19-depleted stem cell transplant. The origin of this receptor is a male patient between 2 and 10 years old who had a stem cell transplant for chronic granulomatous disease, so the T cells may come from the graft donor. This CDR3 reads CSARGIGGGTEAFF. CDR3 in DNA: TGCAGTGCTAGAGGGATCGGGGGTGGCACTGAAGCTTTCTTT.